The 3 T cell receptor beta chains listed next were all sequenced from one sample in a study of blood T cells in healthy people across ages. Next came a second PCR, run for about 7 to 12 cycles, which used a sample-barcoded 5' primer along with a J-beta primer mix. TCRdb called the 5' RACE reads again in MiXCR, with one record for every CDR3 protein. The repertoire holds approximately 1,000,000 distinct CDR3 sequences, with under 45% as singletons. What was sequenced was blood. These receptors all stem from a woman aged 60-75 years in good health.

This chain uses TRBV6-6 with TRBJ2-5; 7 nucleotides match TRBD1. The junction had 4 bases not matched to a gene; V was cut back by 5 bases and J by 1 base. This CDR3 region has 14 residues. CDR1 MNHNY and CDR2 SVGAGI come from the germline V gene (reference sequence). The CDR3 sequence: CASSTGDSQETQYF. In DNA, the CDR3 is TGTGCCAGCAGTACCGGGGACAGCCAAGAGACCCAGTACTTC.

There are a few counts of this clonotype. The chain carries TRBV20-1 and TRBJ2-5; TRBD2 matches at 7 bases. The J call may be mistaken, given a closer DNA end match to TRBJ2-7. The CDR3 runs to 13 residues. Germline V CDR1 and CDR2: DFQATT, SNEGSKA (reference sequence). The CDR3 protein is CSARGGSRNEQYF. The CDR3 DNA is TGCAGTGCCCGTGGCGGGAGTCGCAACGAGCAGTACTTC.

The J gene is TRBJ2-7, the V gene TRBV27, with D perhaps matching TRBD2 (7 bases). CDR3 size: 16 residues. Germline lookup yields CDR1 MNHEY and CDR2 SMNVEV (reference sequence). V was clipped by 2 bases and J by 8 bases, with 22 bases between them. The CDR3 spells CASSLIRAGASGKQYF. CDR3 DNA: TGTGCCAGCAGTTTAATCCGGGCAGGGGCTAGCGGCAAGCAGTACTTC.